This entry lists 18 T cell receptor beta chains sequenced from one sample in a study of tumor-infiltrating lymphocytes in primary liver carcinoma. The template, roughly 0.45 ug total RNA, yielded TCR beta cDNA made with a constant-region primer. Amplification in three nested multiplex PCR rounds with slightly modified ARM-PCR gave rise to TCR beta libraries. A C-beta reverse primer was combined with TRBV1-TRBV30 forward primers in the first two PCR rounds, and each round had 9 to 10 cycles. TCRdb called the multiplex PCR reads again in MiXCR, with one record for every CDR3 protein. The repertoire has over 35,000 distinct CDR3 sequences, around 74% of them found once; the top ten carry approximately 15%. Starting material for RNA and DNA co-extraction consisted of 20-30 mg of unsorted bulk tissue. The sequenced sample was liver tumor tissue from sampling region 4. Subset described: tumor region T4, right-lateral pole. These receptors were collected from a man aged 35 to 55 with primary liver carcinoma and hepatitis B virus infection.

The chain recombines TRBV7-2 with TRBJ2-5, with D possibly TRBD2 on 6 matching bases. CDR1 and CDR2 from the germline V gene are SGHTA and FQGNSA. V was cut by 2 bases and J by 6 bases, with 13 bases left in between. The CDR3 spans 14 residues. In nucleotides, the CDR3 is TGTGCCAGCAGCTTATTTGGGGAGGTGAAGACCCAGTACTTC. This gives the protein CASSLFGEVKTQYF.

On this clonotype: The final CDR3 position lacks the conserved phenylalanine or tryptophan, pointing to a likely read error. The V and J genes are TRBV11-3 and TRBJ1-1; D is unresolved. Germline CDR1 and CDR2: SGHNT and YENEEA. The CDR3 is 13 amino acids. V was pared by 2 bases and J by 2 bases, with 6 bases between. The CDR3 bases are TGTGCCAGCAGCTTACAGGTCAACACTGAAGCTTTCTTG. It encodes CASSLQVNTEAFL.

Notes on this clonotype: Sequence at one end of the junction differs from germline and may be a read error. The chain carries TRBV29-1 and TRBJ2-3, with 7 positions matching TRBD1. This CDR3 is built from 12 residues. Germline CDR1 and CDR2: SQVTM and ANQGSEA. The CDR3 reads CSVDAKGATQHF. Written as DNA, the CDR3 is TGCAGCGTTGATGCCAAGGGGGCTACGCAACATTTT.

This clonotype was observed a few times. The junction departs from the called germline gene at one end, perhaps through a read error. The J gene is TRBJ2-6, the V gene TRBV11-2; 8 nucleotides match TRBD1. Germline V CDR1 and CDR2: SGHAT, FQNNGV. CDR3 length: 21 residues. CDR3 residues: CASSMGGDRGISLPGANVLTF. The DNA for the CDR3 is TGTGCCAGCAGCATGGGGGGAGACAGGGGCATTTCCCTCCCTGGGGCTAACGTCCTAACTTTC.

As to this clonotype: A junction end diverges from the germline sequence, so it may reflect a read error. The chain recombines TRBV6-5 with TRBJ1-1; TRBD1 agrees at 10 bases. This CDR3 contains 15 residues. CDR1 and CDR2 (germline): MNHEY, SVGAGI. Here the CDR3 DNA reads TGTGCCAGCAACAAGGGGACAGGGGTGAACACTGAGGCTTTCTTT. It yields the protein CASNKGTGVNTEAFF.

About this clonotype: A junction end diverges from the germline sequence, so it may reflect a read error. This chain links TRBV11-2 with TRBJ2-3, with D maybe TRBD2 (5 bases). CDR3 length: 18 amino acids. The germline V gene encodes CDR1 SGHAT and CDR2 FQNNGV. CDR3 bases: TGTGCCAGCAGCGAGGCTCCACAGAGACAAGCGGTCACAGATACACAGTATTTT. The encoded protein is CASSEAPQRQAVTDTQYF.

Comment on this clonotype: Mismatch with germline at one junction end may stem from a read error. V usage is TRBV12-3 or TRBV12-4 and J usage is TRBJ1-1; D remains unclear. The CDR3 covers 16 residues. CDR3 sequence reads: CAISWTVPSMNTEDFF. The CDR3 nucleotides read TGTGCTATCAGCTGGACGGTACCTTCGATGAACACTGAAGATTTCTTT.

In the case of this clonotype: This likely comes from a read error, as the CDR3 has no conserved phenylalanine or tryptophan at its end. This chain links TRBV4-2 with TRBJ2-1, with 11 nucleotides matching TRBD2. V was clipped by 3 bases and J by 7 bases; unmatched bases: 8. The germline V gene encodes CDR1 LGHNA and CDR2 YNFKEQ. The CDR3 totals 16 residues. The DNA of the CDR3 is TGTGCCAGCAGCCAGACGAGTAGCGGGAGGGATAATGAGCAGTTCCTC. It yields the protein CASSQTSSGRDNEQFL.

The V and J genes are TRBV11-2 and TRBJ2-3; weak D call: TRBD2 (6 bases). The CDR3 is made up of 18 amino acids. Germline V lookup: CDR1 SGHAT, CDR2 FQNNGV. V was trimmed by 5 bases and J by 15 bases, leaving 36 bases between them. The CDR3 reads CASSEAPQRLVVTDRQYF. DNA for the CDR3: TGTGCCAGCAGCGAGGCCCCACAGAGACTAGTGGTCACAGATAGGCAATATTTT.

Concerning this clonotype: Relative to the germline gene, one junction end is altered; a read error may explain this. J is TRBJ2-2 and V is TRBV4-3, with a tentative D call TRBD2 (6 bases). This CDR3 is built from 13 residues. Germline-derived CDR1 and CDR2 are LGHNA and YSLEER. The CDR3 DNA is TGCGCCAGCAGCCAAGATTTGGGCGGGGAGCTGTCCTTT. Its protein is CASSQDLGGELSF.

As to this clonotype: A read error may produce the germline difference seen at one junction end. The gene calls are TRBV4-1 and TRBJ2-1, with D tentatively TRBD2 (6 bases). Germline CDR1 MGHRA, CDR2 YSYEKL. CDR3 length: 18 amino acids. As DNA, the CDR3 is TGCGCCAGCAGCCGAGTGGATCTCGGGCTAGCGAGCTACAATGAGCAATTCTTC. Amino acid sequence: CASSRVDLGLASYNEQFF.

The chain uses TRBV29-1 and TRBJ1-1; a weak D match, TRBD1 (5 bases). This CDR3 spans 15 amino acids. Germline V gives CDR1 SQVTM, CDR2 ANQGSEA. The V and J ends lost 4 bases and 12 bases respectively, with 27 bases between them. The CDR3 bases are TGCAGCGTTGCAGGGAGCTGGGGGATGAACACTGGAACTTTCTTT. Amino acids: CSVAGSWGMNTGTFF.

Of note for this clonotype: At one of its ends the junction is not consistent with the germline gene, which may arise from a read error. This chain uses TRBV9 with TRBJ2-7; D unclear. The CDR3 extends over 15 amino acids. Germline CDR1 and CDR2: SGDLS and YYNGEE. The CDR3 is CASSVGSQSFYEQYF. CDR3 in DNA: TGTGCCAGCAGCGTAGGGTCACAAAGCTTCTACGAACAGTACTTC. The whole variable domain, filled in from reference TRBV9 and TRBJ2-7, reads DSGVTQTPKHLITATGQRVTLRCSPRSGDLSVYWYQQSLDQGLQFLIQYYNGEERAKGNILERFSAQQFPDLHSELNLSSLELGDSALYFCASSVGSQSFYEQYFGPGTRLTVT.

This clonotype was seen a handful of times. The CDR3 does not end in the conserved phenylalanine or tryptophan, so this is likely a read error. It is unclear where the CDR3 begins or ends on the DNA, so no DNA is shown, and the CDR3 is as TCRdb lists it. The rearrangement links TRBV6-2 or TRBV6-3 to TRBJ2-2; the D call in the table, TRBD2, was not verified against the DNA. In germline, CDR1 is MNHEY, CDR2 SVGEGT. The CDR3 region is 12 residues in length, termini included. This chain's CDR3 is CASCREVGELSL.

As for this clonotype: This may come from a read error, since a much larger clone is one base off. CDR3 in DNA: TGTGCCAGCAGTTGGTGGGGCAGCGACGAGCAGTACTTC. Its translation is CASSWWGSDEQYF. The V call is TRBV27, the J call TRBJ2-7; tentative D call: TRBD1 (5 bases). CDR1 MNHEY and CDR2 SMNVEV come from the germline V gene (reference sequence). V dropped 4 bases and J dropped 5 bases, with 12 bases sitting between them. CDR3 size: 13 residues.

The rearrangement joins TRBV5-1 to TRBJ2-5, with D possibly being TRBD1 (7 bases). There are 15 residues in the CDR3. CDR1 and CDR2 from the germline V gene are SGHRS and YFSETQ. Trimming shortened V by 4 bases and J by 7 bases, and 20 bases separated the two germline ends. The CDR3 DNA reads TGCGCCAGCAGCCTGTTCGGGACTGAGGGGGCGACCCAGTACTTC. It is translated as CASSLFGTEGATQYF.

To note about this clonotype: An end of the junction does not agree with germline; a read error may underlie this. The V gene is TRBV12-3 or TRBV12-4, the J gene TRBJ2-1; no reliable D call. This CDR3 region has 15 residues. The CDR3 sequence: CASTINGNTYNEQFF. The CDR3 DNA is TGTGCCAGCACCATTAACGGCAACACCTACAATGAACAGTTCTTC.

This clonotype qualifies as medium-sized. The rearrangement links TRBV10-3 to TRBJ2-5, with 10 nucleotides matching TRBD1. V lost 4 bases, J lost 3 bases, and 2 bases stayed unmatched. This CDR3 spans 14 amino acids. The germline gives CDR1 ENHRY, CDR2 SYGVKD. DNA of the CDR3: TGTGCCATCAGTGCGGGACAGGGGAAAGAGACCCAGTACTTC. Residues: CAISAGQGKETQYF.